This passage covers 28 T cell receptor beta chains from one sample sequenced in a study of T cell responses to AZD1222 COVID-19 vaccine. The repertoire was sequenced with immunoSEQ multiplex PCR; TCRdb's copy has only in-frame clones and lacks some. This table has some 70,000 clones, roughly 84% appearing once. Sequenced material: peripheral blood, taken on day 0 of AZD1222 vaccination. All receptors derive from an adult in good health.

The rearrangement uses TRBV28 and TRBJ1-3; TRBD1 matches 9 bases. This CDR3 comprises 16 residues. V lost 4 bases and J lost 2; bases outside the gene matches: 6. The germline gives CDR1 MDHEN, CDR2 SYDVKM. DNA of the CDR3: TGTGCCAGCAGTTACAGGGGGCGCTTCGCTGGAAACACCATATATTTT. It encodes CASSYRGRFAGNTIYF.

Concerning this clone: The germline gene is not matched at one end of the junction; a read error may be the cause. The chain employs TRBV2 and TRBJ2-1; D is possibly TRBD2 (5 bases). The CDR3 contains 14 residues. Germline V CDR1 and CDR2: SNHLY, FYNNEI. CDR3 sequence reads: CASSEAASYNEQFF. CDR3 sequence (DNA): TGTGCCAGCAGCGAAGCGGCTTCCTACAATGAGCAGTTCTTC.

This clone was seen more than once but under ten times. The DNA of the CDR3 is TGTGCCAGCTCACCTGTCTGGTACAATGAGCAGTTCTTC. Its translation is CASSPVWYNEQFF. The chain links TRBV18 to TRBJ2-1; D is unresolved. Trimming pared 3 bases from V and 4 bases from J, leaving 7 bases between. The CDR3 contains 13 residues. Germline CDR1 reads KGHSH; CDR2 reads LQKENI. The complete variable domain, with remaining parts taken from reference TRBV18 and TRBJ2-1, reads NAGVMQNPRHLVRRRGQEARLRCSPMKGHSHVYWYRQLPEEGLKFMVYLQKENIIDESGMPKERFSAEFPKEGPSILRIQQVVRGDSAAYFCASSPVWYNEQFFGPGTRLTVL.

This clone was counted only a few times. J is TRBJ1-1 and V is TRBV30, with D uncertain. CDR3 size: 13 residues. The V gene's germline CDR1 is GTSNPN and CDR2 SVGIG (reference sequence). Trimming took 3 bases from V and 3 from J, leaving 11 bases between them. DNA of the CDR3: TGTGCCTGGAGGGAGGGAAGGGACACTGAAGCTTTCTTT. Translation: CAWREGRDTEAFF.

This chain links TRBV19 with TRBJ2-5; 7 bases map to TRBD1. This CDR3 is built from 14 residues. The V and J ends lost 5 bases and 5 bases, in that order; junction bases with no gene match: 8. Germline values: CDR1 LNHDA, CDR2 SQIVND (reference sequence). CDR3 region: CASSFGDRVETQYF. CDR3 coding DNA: TGTGCCAGTAGTTTCGGCGACAGGGTTGAGACCCAGTACTTC.

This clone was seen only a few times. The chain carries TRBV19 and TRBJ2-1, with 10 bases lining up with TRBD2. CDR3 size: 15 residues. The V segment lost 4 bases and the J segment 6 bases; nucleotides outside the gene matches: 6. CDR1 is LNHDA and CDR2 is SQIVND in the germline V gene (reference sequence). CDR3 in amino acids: CASSTLAGGGNEQFF. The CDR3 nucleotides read TGTGCCAGTAGTACCTTAGCGGGGGGAGGCAATGAGCAGTTCTTC.

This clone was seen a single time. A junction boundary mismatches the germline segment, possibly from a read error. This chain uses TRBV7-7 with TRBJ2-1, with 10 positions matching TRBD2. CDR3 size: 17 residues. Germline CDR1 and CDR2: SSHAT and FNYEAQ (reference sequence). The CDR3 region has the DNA TGTGCTAGCAGTCAAAATTACGGGACTAGCGAAAAGAATGAGCAGTTCTTC. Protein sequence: CASSQNYGTSEKNEQFF.

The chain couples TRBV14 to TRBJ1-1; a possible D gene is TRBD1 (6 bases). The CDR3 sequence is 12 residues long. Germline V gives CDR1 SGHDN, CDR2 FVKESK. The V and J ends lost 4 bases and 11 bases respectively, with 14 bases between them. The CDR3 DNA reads TGTGCCAGCAGCCCCATGGGACACTGGGCTTTCTTT. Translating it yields CASSPMGHWAFF.

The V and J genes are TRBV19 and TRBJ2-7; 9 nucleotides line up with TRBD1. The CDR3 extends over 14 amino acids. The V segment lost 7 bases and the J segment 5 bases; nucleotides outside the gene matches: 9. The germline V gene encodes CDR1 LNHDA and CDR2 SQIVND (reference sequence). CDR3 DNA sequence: TGTGCCAGTACCGCCGGGACAGGGCGTCACGAGCAGTACTTC. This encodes CASTAGTGRHEQYF.

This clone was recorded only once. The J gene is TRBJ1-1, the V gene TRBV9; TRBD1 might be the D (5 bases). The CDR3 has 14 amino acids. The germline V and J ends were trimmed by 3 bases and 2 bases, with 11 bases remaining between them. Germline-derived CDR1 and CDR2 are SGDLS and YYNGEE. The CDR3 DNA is TGTGCCAGCAGCGCACAGGTGGACAACACTGAAGCTTTCTTT. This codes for CASSAQVDNTEAFF.

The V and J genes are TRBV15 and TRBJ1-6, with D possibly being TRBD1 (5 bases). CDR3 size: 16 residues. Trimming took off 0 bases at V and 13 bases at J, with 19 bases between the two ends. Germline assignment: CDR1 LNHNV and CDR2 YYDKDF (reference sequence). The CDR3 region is CATSRDGGQSSSPLHF. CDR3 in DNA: TGTGCCACCAGCAGAGATGGGGGTCAGTCCTCGTCGCCCCTCCACTTT.

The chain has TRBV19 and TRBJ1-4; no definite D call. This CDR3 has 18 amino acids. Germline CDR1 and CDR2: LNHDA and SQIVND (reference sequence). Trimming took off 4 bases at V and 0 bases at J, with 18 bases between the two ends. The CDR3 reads CASSNRLFFGATNEKLFF. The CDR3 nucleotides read TGTGCCAGTAGTAACCGCTTATTTTTCGGCGCAACTAATGAAAAACTGTTTTTT. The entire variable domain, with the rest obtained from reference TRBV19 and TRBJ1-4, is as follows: DGGITQSPKYLFRKEGQNVTLSCEQNLNHDAMYWYRQDPGQGLRLIYYSQIVNDFQKGDIAEGYSVSREKKESFPLTVTSAQKNPTAFYLCASSNRLFFGATNEKLFFGSGTQLSVL.

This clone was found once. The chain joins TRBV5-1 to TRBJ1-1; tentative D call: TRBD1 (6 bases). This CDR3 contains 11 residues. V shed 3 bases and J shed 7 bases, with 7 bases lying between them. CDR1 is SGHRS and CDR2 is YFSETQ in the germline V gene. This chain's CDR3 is CASSSDSEAFF. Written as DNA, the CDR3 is TGCGCCAGCAGCTCGGACAGTGAAGCTTTCTTT.

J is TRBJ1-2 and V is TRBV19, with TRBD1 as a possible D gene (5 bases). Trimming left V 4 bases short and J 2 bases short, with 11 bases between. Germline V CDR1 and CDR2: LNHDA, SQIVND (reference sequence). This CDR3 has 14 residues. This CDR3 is CASSKQEINYGYTF. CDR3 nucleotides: TGTGCCAGTAGTAAACAGGAGATCAACTATGGCTACACCTTC.

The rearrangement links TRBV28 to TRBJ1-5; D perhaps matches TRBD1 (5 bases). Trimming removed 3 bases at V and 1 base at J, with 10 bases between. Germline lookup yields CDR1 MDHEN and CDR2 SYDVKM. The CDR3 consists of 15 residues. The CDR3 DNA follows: TGTGCCAGCAGTTTGATAGGGGCCAGCAATCAGCCCCAGCATTTT. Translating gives CASSLIGASNQPQHF.

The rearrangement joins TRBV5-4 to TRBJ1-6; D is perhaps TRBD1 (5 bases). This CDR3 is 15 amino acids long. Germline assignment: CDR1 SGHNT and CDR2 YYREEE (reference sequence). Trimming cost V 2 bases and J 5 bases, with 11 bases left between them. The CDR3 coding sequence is TGTGCCAGCAGCTTCCGAGGGACCAATAATTCACCCCTCCACTTT. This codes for CASSFRGTNNSPLHF.

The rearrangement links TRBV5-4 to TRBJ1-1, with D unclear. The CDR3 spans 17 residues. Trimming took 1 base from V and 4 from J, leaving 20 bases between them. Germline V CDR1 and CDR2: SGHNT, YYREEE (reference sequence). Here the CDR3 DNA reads TGTGCCAGCAGCTTGTCCTCGTGGAGAGGGAGTGGCACTGAAGCTTTCTTT. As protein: CASSLSSWRGSGTEAFF.

The CDR3 here is CASSTEQGGDYGYTF. DNA for the CDR3: TGTGCCAGCAGTACCGAACAGGGGGGGGACTATGGCTACACCTTC. V gene TRBV28 combines with J gene TRBJ1-2, with 8 bases that match TRBD1. The CDR3 spans 15 residues. CDR1 MDHEN and CDR2 SYDVKM come from the germline V gene. The trim removed 5 bases at V and 3 bases at J, leaving 8 bases unmatched.

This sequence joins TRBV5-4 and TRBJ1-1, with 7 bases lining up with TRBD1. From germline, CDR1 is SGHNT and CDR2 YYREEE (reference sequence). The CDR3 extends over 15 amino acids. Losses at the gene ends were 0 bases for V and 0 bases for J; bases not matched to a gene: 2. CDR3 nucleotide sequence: TGTGCCAGCAGCTTGGCCGGGACAGTGAACACTGAAGCTTTCTTT. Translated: CASSLAGTVNTEAFF.

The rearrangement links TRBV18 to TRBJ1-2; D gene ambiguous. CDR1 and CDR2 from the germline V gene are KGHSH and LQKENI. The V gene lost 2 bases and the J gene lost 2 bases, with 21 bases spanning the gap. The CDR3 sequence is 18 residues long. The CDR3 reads CASSPSPPGERGNYGYTF. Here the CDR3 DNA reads TGTGCCAGCTCACCATCCCCCCCGGGCGAACGAGGGAACTATGGCTACACCTTC.

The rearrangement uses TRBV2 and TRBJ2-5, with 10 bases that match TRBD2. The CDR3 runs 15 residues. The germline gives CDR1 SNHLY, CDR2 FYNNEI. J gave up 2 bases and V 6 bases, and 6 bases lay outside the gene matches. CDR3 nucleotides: TGTGCCAGCAGGATTAGCGGGGGGTCTCAAGAGACCCAGTACTTC. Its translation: CASRISGGSQETQYF.

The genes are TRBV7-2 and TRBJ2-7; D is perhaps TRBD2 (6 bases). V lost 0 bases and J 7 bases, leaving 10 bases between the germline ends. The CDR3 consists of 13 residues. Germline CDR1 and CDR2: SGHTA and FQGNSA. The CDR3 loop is CASSLALGGEQYF. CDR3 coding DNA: TGTGCCAGCAGCTTAGCCCTGGGGGGTGAGCAGTACTTC. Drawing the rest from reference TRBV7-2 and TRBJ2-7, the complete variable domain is GAGVSQSPSNKVTEKGKDVELRCDPISGHTALYWYRQSLGQGLEFLIYFQGNSAPDKSGLPSDRFSAERTGGSVSTLTIQRTQQEDSAVYLCASSLALGGEQYFGPGTRLTVT.

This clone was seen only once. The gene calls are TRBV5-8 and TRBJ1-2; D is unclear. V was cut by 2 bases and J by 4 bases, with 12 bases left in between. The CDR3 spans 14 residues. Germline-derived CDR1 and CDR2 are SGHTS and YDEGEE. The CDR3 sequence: CASSFGDSPYGYTF. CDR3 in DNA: TGTGCCAGCAGCTTTGGTGATTCACCCTATGGCTACACCTTC. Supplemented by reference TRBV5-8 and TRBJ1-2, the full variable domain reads EAGVTQSPTHLIKTRGQQATLRCSPISGHTSVYWYQQALGLGLQFLLWYDEGEERNRGNFPPRFSGRQFPNYSSELNVNALELEDSALYLCASSFGDSPYGYTFGSGTRLTVV.

CDR3 sequence reads: CATGTTLFPGVQYF. Here the CDR3 DNA reads TGTGCCACCGGAACAACTCTTTTCCCGGGCGTGCAGTACTTC. V is TRBV24-1 and J is TRBJ2-5, with unresolved D. Deletions cut 9 bases from V and 11 bases from J, with 24 bases between. CDR3 length: 14 residues. Germline CDR1 and CDR2: KGHDR and SFDVKD.

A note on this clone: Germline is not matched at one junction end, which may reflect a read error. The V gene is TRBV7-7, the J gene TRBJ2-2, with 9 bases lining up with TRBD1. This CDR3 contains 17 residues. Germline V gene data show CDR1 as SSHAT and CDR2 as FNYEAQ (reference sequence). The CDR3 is CASSPGTGNANTGELFF. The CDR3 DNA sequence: TGTGCTAGCAGCCCCGGGACAGGGAACGCGAACACCGGGGAGCTGTTTTTT. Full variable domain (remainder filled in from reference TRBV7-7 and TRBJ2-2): GAGVSQSPRYKVTKRGQDVTLRCDPISSHATLYWYQQALGQGPEFLTYFNYEAQPDKSGLPSDRFSAERPEGSISTLTIQRTEQRDSAMYRCASSPGTGNANTGELFFGEGSRLTVL.

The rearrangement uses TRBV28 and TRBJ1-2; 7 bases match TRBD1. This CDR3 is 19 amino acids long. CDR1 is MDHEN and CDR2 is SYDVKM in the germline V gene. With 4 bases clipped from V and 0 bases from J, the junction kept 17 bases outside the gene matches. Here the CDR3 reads CASSSLLTGTDISNYGYTF. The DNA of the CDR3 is TGTGCCAGCAGTTCCCTCCTGACAGGGACAGACATATCTAACTATGGCTACACCTTC.

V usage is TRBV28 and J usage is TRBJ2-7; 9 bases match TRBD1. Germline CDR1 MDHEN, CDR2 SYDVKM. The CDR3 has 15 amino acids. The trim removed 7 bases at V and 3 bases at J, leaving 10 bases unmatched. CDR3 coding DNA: TGTGCCAGCACGCCGGCGGGGACAGGGCTCTACGAGCAGTACTTC. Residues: CASTPAGTGLYEQYF.

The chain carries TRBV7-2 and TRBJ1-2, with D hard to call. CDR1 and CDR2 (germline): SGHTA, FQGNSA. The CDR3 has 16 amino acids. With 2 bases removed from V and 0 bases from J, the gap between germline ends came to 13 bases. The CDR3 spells CASSLSQGISNYGYTF. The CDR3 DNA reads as TGTGCCAGCAGCTTATCACAAGGGATCTCTAACTATGGCTACACCTTC.